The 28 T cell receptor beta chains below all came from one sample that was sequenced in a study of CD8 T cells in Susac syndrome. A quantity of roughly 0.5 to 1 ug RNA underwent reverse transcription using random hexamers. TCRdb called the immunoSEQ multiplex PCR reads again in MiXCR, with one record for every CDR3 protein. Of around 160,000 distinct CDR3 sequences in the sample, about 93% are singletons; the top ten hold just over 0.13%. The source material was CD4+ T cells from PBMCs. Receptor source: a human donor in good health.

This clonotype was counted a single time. The CDR3 DNA is TGCAGTGCTAGAGATGCCGGCGGTGTAGGGAATTCACCCCTCCACTTT. This encodes CSARDAGGVGNSPLHF. This sequence joins TRBV20-1 and TRBJ1-6; D gene unclear. The V end was cut by 0 bases, the J end by 7 bases, with 16 bases between. Germline-derived CDR1 and CDR2 are DFQATT and SNEGSKA (reference sequence). The CDR3 consists of 16 residues.

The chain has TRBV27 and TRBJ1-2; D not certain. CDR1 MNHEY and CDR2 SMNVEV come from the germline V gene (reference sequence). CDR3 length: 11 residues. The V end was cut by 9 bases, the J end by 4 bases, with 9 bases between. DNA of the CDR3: TGTGCCAGTTCAGCAGTCTATGGCTACACCTTC. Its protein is CASSAVYGYTF.

The chain's CDR3 is CASSAQGAKYEQYF. The CDR3 DNA is TGTGCCAGCAGTGCACAGGGGGCGAAATACGAGCAGTACTTC. The V and J genes are TRBV27 and TRBJ2-7; 9 nucleotides line up with TRBD1. In germline, CDR1 is MNHEY, CDR2 SMNVEV (reference sequence). J lost 4 bases, V lost 5 bases, and 6 bases had no gene match. This CDR3 is built from 14 residues.

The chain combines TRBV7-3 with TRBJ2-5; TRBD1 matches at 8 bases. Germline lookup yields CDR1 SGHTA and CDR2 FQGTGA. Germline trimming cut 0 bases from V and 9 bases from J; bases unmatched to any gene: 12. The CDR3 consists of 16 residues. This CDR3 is CASSLTGQGGLHAQYF. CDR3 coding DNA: TGTGCCAGCAGCTTAACAGGACAGGGAGGACTACACGCCCAGTACTTC.

CDR3 in DNA: TGCAGCGTTGCACAGGGAAACCAAGAGACCCAGTACTTC. Translating gives CSVAQGNQETQYF. This sequence joins TRBV29-1 and TRBJ2-5, with a tentative D call TRBD1 (6 bases). The ends were cut back, 4 bases at V and 0 bases at J, with 9 bases in the middle. The CDR3 loop spans 13 amino acids. The germline V gene has CDR1 SQVTM and CDR2 ANQGSEA.

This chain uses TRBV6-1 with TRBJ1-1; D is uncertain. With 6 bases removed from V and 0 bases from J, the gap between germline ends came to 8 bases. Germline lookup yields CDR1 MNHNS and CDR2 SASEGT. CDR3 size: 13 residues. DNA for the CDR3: TGTGCCAGCAGGGTAGATTTGAACACTGAAGCTTTCTTT. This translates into CASRVDLNTEAFF.

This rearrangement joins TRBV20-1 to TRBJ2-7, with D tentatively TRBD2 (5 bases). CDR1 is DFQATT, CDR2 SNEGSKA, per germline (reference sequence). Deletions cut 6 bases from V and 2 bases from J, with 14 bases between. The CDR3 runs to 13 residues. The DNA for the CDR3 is TGCAGTGCCCCCCGTGCGGGCCCCTACGAGCAGTACTTC. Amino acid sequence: CSAPRAGPYEQYF.

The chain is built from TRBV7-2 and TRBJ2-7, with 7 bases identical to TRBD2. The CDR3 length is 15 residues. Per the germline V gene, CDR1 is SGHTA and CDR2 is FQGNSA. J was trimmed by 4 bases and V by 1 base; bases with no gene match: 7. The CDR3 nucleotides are TGTGCCAGCAGCTTAGTGGCTAGCGGATTATACGAGCAGTACTTC. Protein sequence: CASSLVASGLYEQYF.

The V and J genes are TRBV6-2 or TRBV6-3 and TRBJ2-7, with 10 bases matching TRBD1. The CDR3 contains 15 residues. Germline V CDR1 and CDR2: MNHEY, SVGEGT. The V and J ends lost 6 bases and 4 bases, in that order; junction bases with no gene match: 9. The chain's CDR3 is CASSKAGQGGYEQYF. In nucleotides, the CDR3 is TGTGCCAGCAGCAAAGCCGGACAGGGGGGATACGAGCAGTACTTC.

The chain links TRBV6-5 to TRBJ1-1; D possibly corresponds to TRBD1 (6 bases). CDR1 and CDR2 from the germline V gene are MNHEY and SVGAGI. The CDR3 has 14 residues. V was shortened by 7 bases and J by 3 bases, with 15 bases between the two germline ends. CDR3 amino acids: CASTTYREHTEAFF. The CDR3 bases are TGTGCCAGCACCACCTACAGGGAGCACACTGAAGCTTTCTTT.

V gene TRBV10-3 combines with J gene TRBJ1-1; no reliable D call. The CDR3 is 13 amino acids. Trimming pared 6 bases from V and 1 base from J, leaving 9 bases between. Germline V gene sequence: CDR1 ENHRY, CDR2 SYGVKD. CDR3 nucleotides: TGTGCCATCAGCGGAGTGGGGAACACTGAAGCTTTCTTT. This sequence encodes CAISGVGNTEAFF.

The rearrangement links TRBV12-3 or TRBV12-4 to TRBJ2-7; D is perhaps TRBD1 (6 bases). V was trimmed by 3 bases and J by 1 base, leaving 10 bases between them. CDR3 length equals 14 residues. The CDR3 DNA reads TGTGCCAGCAGTTTCGGACAGTTATCCTACGAGCAGTACTTC. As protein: CASSFGQLSYEQYF.

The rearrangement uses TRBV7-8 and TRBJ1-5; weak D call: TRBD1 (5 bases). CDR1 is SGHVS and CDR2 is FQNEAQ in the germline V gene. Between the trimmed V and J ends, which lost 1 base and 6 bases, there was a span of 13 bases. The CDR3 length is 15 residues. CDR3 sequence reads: CASSLGGGESQPQHF. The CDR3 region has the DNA TGTGCCAGCAGCTTAGGCGGGGGGGAAAGTCAGCCCCAGCATTTT.

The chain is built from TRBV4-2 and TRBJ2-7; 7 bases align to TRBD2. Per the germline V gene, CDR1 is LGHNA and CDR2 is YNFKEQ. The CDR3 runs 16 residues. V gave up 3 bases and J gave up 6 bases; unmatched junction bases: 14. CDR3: CASSQGGGRAELEQYF. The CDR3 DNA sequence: TGTGCCAGCAGCCAGGGGGGGGGTAGGGCGGAACTCGAGCAGTACTTC.

CDR3 loop: CASSEGSAYNEQFF. The CDR3 nucleotides read TGTGCCAGCAGTGAAGGGTCGGCTTACAATGAGCAGTTCTTC. The J gene is TRBJ2-1, the V gene TRBV25-1, with D hard to call. The CDR3 is made up of 14 amino acids. Trimming removed 2 bases at V and 4 bases at J, with 9 bases between. Germline V gene data show CDR1 as MGHDK and CDR2 as SYGVNS.

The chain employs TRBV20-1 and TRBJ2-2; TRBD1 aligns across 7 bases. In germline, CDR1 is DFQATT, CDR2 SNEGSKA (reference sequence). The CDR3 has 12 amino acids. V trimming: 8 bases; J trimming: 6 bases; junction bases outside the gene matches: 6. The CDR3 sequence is CSITGAAGELFF. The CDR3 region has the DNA TGCAGTATAACAGGGGCGGCCGGGGAGCTGTTTTTT.

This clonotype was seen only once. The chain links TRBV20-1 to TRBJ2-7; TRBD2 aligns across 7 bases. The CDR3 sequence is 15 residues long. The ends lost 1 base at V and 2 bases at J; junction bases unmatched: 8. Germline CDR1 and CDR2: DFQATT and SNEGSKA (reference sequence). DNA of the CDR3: TGCAGTGCTAGAGGAATTGGGGGGGGGACCTACGAGCAGTACTTC. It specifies CSARGIGGGTYEQYF.

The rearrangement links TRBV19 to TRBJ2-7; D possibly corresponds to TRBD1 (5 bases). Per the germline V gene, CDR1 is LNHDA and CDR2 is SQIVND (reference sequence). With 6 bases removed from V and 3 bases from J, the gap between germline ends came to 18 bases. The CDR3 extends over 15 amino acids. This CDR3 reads CASRPQGDNIYEQYF. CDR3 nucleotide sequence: TGTGCCAGTAGGCCCCAGGGTGATAATATCTACGAGCAGTACTTC.

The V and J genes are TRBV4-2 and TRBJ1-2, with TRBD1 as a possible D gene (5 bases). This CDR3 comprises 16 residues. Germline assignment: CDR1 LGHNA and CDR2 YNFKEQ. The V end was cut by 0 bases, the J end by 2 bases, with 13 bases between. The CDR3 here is CASSQDQGTENYGYTF. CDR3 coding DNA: TGTGCCAGCAGCCAAGATCAAGGGACCGAGAACTATGGCTACACCTTC.

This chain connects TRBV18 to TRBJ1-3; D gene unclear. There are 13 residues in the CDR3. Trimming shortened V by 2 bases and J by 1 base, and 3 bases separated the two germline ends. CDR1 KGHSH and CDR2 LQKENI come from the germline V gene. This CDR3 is CASSPESGNTIYF. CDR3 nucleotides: TGTGCCAGCTCACCAGAATCTGGAAACACCATATATTTT. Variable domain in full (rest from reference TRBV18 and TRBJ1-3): NAGVMQNPRHLVRRRGQEARLRCSPMKGHSHVYWYRQLPEEGLKFMVYLQKENIIDESGMPKERFSAEFPKEGPSILRIQQVVRGDSAAYFCASSPESGNTIYFGEGSWLTVV.

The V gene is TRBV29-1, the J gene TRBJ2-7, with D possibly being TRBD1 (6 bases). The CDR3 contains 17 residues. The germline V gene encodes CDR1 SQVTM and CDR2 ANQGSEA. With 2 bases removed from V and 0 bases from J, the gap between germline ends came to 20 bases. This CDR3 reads CSVERISTGKSSYEQYF. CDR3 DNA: TGCAGCGTTGAAAGGATAAGCACAGGGAAGAGCTCCTACGAGCAGTACTTC.

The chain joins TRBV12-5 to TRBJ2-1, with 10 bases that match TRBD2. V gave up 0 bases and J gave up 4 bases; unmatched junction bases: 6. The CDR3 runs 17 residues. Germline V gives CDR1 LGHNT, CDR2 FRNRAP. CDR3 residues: CASGLVTSGTIYNEQFF. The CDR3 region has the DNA TGTGCTAGTGGTTTGGTAACTAGCGGGACTATTTACAATGAGCAGTTCTTC.

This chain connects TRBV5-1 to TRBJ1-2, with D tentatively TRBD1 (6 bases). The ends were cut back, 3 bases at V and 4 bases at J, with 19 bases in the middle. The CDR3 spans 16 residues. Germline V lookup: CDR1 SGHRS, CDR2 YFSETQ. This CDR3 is CASSSIDTGQVYGYTF. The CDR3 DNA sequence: TGCGCCAGCAGCTCGATTGACACAGGGCAAGTCTATGGCTACACCTTC.

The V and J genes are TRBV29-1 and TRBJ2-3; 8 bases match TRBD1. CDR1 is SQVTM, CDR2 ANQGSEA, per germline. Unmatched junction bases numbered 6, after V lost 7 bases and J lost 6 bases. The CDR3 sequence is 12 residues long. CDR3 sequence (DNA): TGCAGCGCTGACAGGGGAATGGATACGCAGTATTTT. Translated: CSADRGMDTQYF.

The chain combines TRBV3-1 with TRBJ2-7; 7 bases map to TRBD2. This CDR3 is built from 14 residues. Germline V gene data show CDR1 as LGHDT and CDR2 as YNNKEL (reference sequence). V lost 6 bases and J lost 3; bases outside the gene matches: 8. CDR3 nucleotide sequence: TGTGCCAGCAGGTCGACTAGCTCGAGCTACGAGCAGTACTTC. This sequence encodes CASRSTSSSYEQYF.

CDR3 in DNA: TGCAGCGTGGTGGTTGGGACCCAGTACTTC. Protein sequence: CSVVVGTQYF. The rearrangement joins TRBV29-1 to TRBJ2-5; the D is unclear. The germline V and J ends were trimmed by 6 bases and 7 bases, with 9 bases remaining between them. CDR1 and CDR2 (germline): SQVTM, ANQGSEA. This CDR3 has 10 amino acids.

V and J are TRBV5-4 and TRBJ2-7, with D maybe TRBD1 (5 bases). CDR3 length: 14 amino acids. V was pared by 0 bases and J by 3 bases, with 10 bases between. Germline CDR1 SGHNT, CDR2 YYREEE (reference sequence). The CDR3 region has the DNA TGTGCCAGCAGCTTGGTTTCGACAGACTACGAGCAGTACTTC. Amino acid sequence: CASSLVSTDYEQYF.

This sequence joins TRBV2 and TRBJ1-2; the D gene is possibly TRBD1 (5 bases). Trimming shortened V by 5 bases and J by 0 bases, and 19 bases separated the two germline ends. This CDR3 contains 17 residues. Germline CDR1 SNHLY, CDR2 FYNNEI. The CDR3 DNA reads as TGTGCCAGCAGTAATTCGCTCCCACGGGGGGCTAACTATGGCTACACCTTC. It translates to CASSNSLPRGANYGYTF.